This paragraph covers one T cell receptor (beta chain) sequence. Its antigen remains unknown. This sample stems from a study of cytomegalovirus exposure and HLA in healthy donors. Across the whole study: Tens of millions of unique TCRs, all from HLA-typed donors, were included in an early release of the data.

Overall study results and limits: As confirmed in vitro, a few CMV-associated chains were specific for CMV antigens. The authors assumed roughly uniform sequencing depth across donors for presence/absence analyses. In a later analysis, TCR beta V- and J-gene trimming was associated with a missense DCLRE1C variant.

Both 60 Vbeta primers and 13 Jbeta primers went into the PCR. Here immunoSEQ multiplex PCR was the method, and the copy in TCRdb shows in-frame clones only, minus some. The sample records approximately 140,000 clones, approximately 91% being singletons. The V gene's germline CDR1 is SGHRS and CDR2 YFSETQ. The V and J ends lost 0 bases and 2 bases respectively, with 14 bases between them. The CDR3 has 16 residues. The receptor was isolated from a woman aged 40 to 50 in good health and CMV-seronegative. The chain is built from TRBV5-1 and TRBJ2-5, with D perhaps matching TRBD2 (6 bases). Source material: PBMCs. The chain's CDR3 is CASSLAVGTSQETQYF. In DNA, the CDR3 is TGCGCCAGCAGCTTGGCTGTAGGGACTTCTCAAGAGACCCAGTACTTC.